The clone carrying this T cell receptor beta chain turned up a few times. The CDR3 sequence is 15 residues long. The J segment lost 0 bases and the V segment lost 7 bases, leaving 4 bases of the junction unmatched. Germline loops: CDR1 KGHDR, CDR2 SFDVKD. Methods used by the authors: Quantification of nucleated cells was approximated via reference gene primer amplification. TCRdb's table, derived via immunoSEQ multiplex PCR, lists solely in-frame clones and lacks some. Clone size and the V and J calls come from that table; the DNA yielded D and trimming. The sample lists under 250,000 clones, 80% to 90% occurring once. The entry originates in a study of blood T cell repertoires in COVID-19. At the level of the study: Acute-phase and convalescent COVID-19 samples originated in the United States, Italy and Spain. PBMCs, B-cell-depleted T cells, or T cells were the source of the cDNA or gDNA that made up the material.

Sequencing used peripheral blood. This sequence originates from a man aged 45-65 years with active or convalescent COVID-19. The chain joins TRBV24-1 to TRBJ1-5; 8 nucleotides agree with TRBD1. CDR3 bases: TGTGCCACCAGCCCGACAGGGGCTAGCAATCAGCCCCAGCATTTT. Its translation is CATSPTGASNQPQHF.